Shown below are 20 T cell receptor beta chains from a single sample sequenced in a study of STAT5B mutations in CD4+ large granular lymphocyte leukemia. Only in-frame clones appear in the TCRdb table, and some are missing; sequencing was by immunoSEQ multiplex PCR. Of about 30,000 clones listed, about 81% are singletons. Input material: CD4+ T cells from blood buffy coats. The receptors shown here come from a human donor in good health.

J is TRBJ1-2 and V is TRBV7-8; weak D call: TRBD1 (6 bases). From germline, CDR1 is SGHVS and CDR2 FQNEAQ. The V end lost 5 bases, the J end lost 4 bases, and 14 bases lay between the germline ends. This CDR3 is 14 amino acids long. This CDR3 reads CASSPQGSLYGYTF. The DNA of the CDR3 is TGTGCCAGCAGCCCCCAGGGGAGCCTCTATGGCTACACCTTC.

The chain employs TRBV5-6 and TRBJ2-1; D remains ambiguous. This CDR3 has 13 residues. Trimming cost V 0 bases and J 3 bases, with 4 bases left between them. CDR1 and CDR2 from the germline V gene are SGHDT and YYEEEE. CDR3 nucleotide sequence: TGTGCCAGCAGCTTGGTCAGCTACAATGAGCAGTTCTTC. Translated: CASSLVSYNEQFF.

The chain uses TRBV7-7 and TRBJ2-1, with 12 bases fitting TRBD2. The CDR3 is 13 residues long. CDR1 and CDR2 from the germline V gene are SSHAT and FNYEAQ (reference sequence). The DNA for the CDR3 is TGTGCAGTGGCTAGCGGGAGGGACAATGAGCAGTTCTTC. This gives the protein CAVASGRDNEQFF.

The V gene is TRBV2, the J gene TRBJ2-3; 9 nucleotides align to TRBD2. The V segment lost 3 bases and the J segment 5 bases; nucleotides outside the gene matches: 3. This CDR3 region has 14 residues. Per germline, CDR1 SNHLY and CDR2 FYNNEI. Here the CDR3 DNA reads TGTGCCAGCAGTGAGAGTAGCGGGAGAGATACGCAGTATTTT. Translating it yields CASSESSGRDTQYF.

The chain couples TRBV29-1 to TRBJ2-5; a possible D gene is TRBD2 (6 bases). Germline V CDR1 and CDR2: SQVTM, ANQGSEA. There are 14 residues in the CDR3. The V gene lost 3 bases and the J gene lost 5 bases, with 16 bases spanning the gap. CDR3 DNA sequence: TGCAGCGTTGATCTGTTGTCGGGGGAGGAGACCCAGTACTTC. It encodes CSVDLLSGEETQYF.

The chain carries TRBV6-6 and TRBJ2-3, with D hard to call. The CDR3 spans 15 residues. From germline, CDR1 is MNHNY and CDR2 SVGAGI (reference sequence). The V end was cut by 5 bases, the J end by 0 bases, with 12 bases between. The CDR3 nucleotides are TGTGCCAGCAGTGTTAGCCGACTGAGCACAGATACGCAGTATTTT. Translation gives CASSVSRLSTDTQYF.

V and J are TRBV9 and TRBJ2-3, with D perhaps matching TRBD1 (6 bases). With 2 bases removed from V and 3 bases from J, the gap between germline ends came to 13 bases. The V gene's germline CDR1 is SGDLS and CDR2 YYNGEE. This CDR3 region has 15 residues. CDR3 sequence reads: CASSVQGYMTDTQYF. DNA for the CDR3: TGTGCCAGCAGCGTTCAGGGGTACATGACAGATACGCAGTATTTT. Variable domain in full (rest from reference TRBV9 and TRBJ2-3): DSGVTQTPKHLITATGQRVTLRCSPRSGDLSVYWYQQSLDQGLQFLIQYYNGEERAKGNILERFSAQQFPDLHSELNLSSLELGDSALYFCASSVQGYMTDTQYFGPGTRLTVL.

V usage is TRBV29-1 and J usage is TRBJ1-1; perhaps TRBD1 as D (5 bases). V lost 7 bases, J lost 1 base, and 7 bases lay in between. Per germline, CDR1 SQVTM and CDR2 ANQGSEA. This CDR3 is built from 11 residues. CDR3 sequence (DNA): TGCAGCGCGGGACGGAACACTGAAGCTTTCTTT. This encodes CSAGRNTEAFF.

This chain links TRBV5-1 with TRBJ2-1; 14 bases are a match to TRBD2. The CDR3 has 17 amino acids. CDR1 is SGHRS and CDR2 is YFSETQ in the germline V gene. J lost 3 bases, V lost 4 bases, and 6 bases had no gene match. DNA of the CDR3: TGCGCCAGCAGCGGGGGGACTAGCGGGGGAATCTACAATGAGCAGTTCTTC. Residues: CASSGGTSGGIYNEQFF.

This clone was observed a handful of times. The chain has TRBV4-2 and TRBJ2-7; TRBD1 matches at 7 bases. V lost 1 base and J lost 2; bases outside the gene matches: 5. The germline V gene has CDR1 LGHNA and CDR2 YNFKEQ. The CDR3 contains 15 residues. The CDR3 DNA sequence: TGTGCCAGCAGCCAAGTGACAGGGAGTACCTACGAGCAGTACTTC. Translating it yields CASSQVTGSTYEQYF.

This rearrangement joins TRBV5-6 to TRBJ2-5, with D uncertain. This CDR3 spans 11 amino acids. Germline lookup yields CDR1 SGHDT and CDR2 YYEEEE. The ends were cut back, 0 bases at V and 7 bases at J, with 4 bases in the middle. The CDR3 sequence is CASSLAGTQYF. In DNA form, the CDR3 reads TGTGCCAGCAGCTTGGCAGGGACCCAGTACTTC.

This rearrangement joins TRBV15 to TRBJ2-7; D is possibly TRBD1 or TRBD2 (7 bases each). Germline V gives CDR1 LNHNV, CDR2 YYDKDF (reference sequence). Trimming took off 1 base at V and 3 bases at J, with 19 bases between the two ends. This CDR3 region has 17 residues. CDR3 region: CATSRGGRQGGFYEQYF. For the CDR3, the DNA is TGTGCCACCAGCAGAGGAGGTCGACAGGGAGGGTTCTACGAGCAGTACTTC.

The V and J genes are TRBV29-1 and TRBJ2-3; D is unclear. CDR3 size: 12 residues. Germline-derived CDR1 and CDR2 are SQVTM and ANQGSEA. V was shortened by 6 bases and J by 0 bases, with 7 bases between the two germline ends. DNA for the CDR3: TGCAGCGTAGCCCCTAGCACAGATACGCAGTATTTT. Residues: CSVAPSTDTQYF.

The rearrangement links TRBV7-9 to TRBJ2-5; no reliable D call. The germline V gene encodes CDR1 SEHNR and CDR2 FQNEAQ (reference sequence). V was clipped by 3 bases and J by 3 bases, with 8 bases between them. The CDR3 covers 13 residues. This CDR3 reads CASSLGTEETQYF. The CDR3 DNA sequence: TGTGCCAGCAGCTTGGGCACCGAAGAGACCCAGTACTTC.

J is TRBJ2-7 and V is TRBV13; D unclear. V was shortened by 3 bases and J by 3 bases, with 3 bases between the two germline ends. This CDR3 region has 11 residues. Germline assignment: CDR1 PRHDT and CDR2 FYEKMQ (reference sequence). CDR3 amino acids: CASSLNYEQYF. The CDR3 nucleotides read TGTGCCAGCAGCTTGAACTACGAGCAGTACTTC.

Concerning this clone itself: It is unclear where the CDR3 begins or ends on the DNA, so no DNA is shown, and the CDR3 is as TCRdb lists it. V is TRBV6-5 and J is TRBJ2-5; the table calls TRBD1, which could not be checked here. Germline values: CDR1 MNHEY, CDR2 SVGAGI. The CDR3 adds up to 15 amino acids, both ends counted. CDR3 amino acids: CASSSSGQGQETQYF.

The CDR3 loop reads CASSLGVSGGGDTQYF. The CDR3 DNA reads TGCGCCAGCAGCTTGGGGGTTAGCGGTGGGGGAGATACGCAGTATTTT. The rearrangement links TRBV5-1 to TRBJ2-3, with a weak D call TRBD2 (6 bases). The CDR3 is 16 residues long. The germline CDR1 and CDR2 sequences are SGHRS and YFSETQ. The V and J ends lost 0 bases and 5 bases respectively, with 16 bases between them.

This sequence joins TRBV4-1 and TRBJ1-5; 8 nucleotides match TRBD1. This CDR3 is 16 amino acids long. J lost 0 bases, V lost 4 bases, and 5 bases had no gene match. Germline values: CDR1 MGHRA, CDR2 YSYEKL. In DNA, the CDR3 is TGCGCCAGCAGCCCAGGACAGGGATATAGCAATCAGCCCCAGCATTTT. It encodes CASSPGQGYSNQPQHF.

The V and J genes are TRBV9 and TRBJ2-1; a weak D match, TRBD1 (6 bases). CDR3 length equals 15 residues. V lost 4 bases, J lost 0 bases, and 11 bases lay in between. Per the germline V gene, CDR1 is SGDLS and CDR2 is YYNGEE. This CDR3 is CASSPQGSSYNEQFF. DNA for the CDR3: TGTGCCAGCAGCCCGCAGGGGAGCTCCTACAATGAGCAGTTCTTC.

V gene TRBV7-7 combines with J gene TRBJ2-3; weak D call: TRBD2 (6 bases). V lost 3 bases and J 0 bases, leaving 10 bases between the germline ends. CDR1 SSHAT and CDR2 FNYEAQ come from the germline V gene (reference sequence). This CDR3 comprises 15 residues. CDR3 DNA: TGTGCCAGCAGCTTGGGGGACTCTAGCACAGATACGCAGTATTTT. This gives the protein CASSLGDSSTDTQYF.